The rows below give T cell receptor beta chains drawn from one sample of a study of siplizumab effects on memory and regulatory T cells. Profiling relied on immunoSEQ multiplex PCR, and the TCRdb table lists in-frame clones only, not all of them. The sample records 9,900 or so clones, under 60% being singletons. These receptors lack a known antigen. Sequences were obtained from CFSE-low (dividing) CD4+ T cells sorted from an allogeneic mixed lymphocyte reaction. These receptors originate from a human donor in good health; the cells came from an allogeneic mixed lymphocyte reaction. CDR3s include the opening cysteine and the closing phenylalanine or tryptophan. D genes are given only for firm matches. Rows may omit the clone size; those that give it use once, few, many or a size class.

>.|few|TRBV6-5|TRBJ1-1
TGTGCCACCGGATTGGGGAGTGAAGCTTTCTTT
CATGLGSEAFF
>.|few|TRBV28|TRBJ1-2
TGTGCCAGCAGTTTTCCCCACGGGTATAGTTCTAACTATGGCTACACCTTC
CASSFPHGYSSNYGYTF
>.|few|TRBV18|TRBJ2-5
TGTGCCAGCTCACCCGAGACAGGACAAGAGACCCAGTACTTC
CASSPETGQETQYF
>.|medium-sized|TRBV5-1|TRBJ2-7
TGCGCCAGCAGCCTGGGGGGCGTCTACGAGCAGTACTTC
CASSLGGVYEQYF
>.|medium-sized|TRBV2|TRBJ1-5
TGTGCCAGCAGTGTGGAGGGAGGCAATCAGCCCCAGCATTTT
CASSVEGGNQPQHF
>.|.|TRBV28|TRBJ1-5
TGTGCCAGCAGTTTTAGCAATCAGCCCCAGCATTTT
CASSFSNQPQHF
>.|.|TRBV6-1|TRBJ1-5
TGTGCCAGCAGGCCCGAGTATAGCAATCAGCCCCAGCATTTT
CASRPEYSNQPQHF
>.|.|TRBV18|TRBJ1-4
TGTGCCAGCTCCCGGTTGACAGCTTATAATGAAAAACTGTTTTTT
CASSRLTAYNEKLFF
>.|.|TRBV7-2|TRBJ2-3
TGTGCCAGCAGTCAATTTCCAGATACGCAGTATTTT
CASSQFPDTQYF
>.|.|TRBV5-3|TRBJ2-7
TGTGCCAGAAGCTTGGCCCGGGGCGGCGAGCAGTACTTC
CARSLARGGEQYF
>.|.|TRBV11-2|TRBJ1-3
TGTGCCAGCAGCTTCTCGGGGGGAGTCACCATATATTTT
CASSFSGGVTIYF
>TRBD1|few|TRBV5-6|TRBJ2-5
TGTGCCAGCAGCCCCTGGACAGGGGATCCTAAAGAGACCCAGTACTTC
CASSPWTGDPKETQYF
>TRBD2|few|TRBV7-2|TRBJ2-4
TGTGCCAGCAGCTTAGCGATAGCGGGAGGCTCATCCAAAAACATTCAGTACTTC
CASSLAIAGGSSKNIQYF
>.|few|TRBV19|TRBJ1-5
TGTGCCAGTAGTCCGGGGTTCAATCAGCCCCAGCATTTT
CASSPGFNQPQHF
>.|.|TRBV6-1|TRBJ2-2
TGTGCCAGCAGTGAAAGAGGACCCCTGGGCACCGGGGAGCTGTTTTTT
CASSERGPLGTGELFF
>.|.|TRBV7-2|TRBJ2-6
TGTGCCAGCAGCTCCCGGGCGGCGGTACGGACTGGGGCCAACGTCCTGACTTTC
CASSSRAAVRTGANVLTF
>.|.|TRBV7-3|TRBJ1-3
TGTGCCAGCAGCTTGGACTTCTCTGGAAACACCATATATTTT
CASSLDFSGNTIYF
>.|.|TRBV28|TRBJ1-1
TGTGCCAGCAGGACAAAACTGAAGAACACTGAAGCTTTCTTT
CASRTKLKNTEAFF
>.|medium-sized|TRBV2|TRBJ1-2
TGTGCCTCTGGGCGGGGGGAAGGCTATGGCTACACCTTC
CASGRGEGYGYTF
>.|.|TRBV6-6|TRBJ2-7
TGTGCCAGCAGTGACCCCGCTGACGGGCTCTACGAGCAGTACTTC
CASSDPADGLYEQYF
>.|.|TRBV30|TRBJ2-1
TGTGCCACCAGGGGTAGGAGTGAGCAGTTCTTC
CATRGRSEQFF
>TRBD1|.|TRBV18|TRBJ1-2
TGTGCCAGCGCGGCGGACAGGGCCAAATCTAACTATGGCTACACCTTC
CASAADRAKSNYGYTF
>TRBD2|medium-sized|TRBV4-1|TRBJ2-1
TGCGCCAGCAGCCAAGAGGGGGCTAGCGGGAGGGCCTCGGGCAATGAGCAGTTCTTC
CASSQEGASGRASGNEQFF
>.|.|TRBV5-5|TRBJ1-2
TGTGCCAGCAGCTTGACAGGGCGGTCGGGAGGCTACACCTTC
CASSLTGRSGGYTF
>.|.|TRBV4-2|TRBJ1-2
TGTGCCAGCAGCCTAGGACCTGCCGAAAGGATTTATGGCTACACCTTC
CASSLGPAERIYGYTF
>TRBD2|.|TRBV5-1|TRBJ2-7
TGCGCCAGCAAACTCGCGGGAGCGGAGAACTTTGGCGAGCAGTACTTC
CASKLAGAENFGEQYF
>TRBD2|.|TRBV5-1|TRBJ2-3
TGCGCCAGCAGCTTAGCGGGAGAAGATACGCAGTATTTT
CASSLAGEDTQYF
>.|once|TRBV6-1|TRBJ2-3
TGTGCCAGCAGTGTCGACAGGACATCCACAGATACGCAGTATTTT
CASSVDRTSTDTQYF
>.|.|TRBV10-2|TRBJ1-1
TGCGCCAGCAACCCAACTGTGAACACTGAAGCTTTCTTT
CASNPTVNTEAFF
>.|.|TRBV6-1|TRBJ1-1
TGTGCCAGCAGTTCTCCTGGACAGAACACTGAAGCTTTCTTT
CASSSPGQNTEAFF
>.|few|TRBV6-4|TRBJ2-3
TGTGCCAGCAGTGACGGGAGTTTGATAACAGATACGCAGTATTTT
CASSDGSLITDTQYF
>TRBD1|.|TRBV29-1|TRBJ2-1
TGCAGCGCGGGACAGATATCGCAGTTCTTC
CSAGQISQFF
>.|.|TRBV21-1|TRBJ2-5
TGTGCCAGCAGCATATTCCGGACTAGCGGGAGGGAAGAGACCCAGTACTTC
CASSIFRTSGREETQYF
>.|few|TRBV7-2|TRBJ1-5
TGTGCCAGCAGCATCGCGGGGGCCAGCAATCAGCCCCAGCATTTT
CASSIAGASNQPQHF
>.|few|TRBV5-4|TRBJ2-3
TGTGCCAGCAGCGGTTCCGGTTCTAGCACAGATACGCAGTATTTT
CASSGSGSSTDTQYF
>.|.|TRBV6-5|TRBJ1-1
TGTGCCAGCAGTTACTCTCGATCGCACACTGAAGCTTTCTTT
CASSYSRSHTEAFF
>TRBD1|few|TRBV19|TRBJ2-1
TGTGCCAGTACCCGAACAGGGGATGCGGGCAATGAGCAGTTCTTC
CASTRTGDAGNEQFF
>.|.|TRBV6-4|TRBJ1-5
TGTGCACTAAGCGGTCAGGGGCTGGATTATAGCAATCAGCCCCAGCATTTT
CALSGQGLDYSNQPQHF
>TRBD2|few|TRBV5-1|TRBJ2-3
TGCGCCAGCAGCTGGCCCGGGACTAGCGGCACAGATACGCAGTATTTT
CASSWPGTSGTDTQYF
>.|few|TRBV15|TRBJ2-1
TGTGCCATCCAGGAAGGACCATACAATGAGCAGTTCTTC
CAIQEGPYNEQFF
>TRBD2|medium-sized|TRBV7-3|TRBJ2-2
TGTGCCAGCAGCCCCACTAGCGGGAGTGTAGGCGGGGAGCTGTTTTTT
CASSPTSGSVGGELFF
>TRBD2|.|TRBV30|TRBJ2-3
TGTGCCTGGAGCGCTAGCGGGAGGGTCGCAGATACGCAGTATTTT
CAWSASGRVADTQYF
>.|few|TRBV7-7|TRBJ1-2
TGTGCCAGCAGCCCTATAAGGGCCTTCTACTATGGCTACACCTTC
CASSPIRAFYYGYTF